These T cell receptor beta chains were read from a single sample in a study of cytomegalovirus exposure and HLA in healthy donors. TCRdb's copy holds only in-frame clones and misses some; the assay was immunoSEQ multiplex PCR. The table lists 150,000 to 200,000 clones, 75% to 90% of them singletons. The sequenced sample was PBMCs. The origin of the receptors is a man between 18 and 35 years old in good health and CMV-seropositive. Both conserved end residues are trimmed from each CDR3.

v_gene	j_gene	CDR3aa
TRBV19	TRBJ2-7	ASSDWDSAWEQY
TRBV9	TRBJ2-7	ASSPPGTSGFLEQY
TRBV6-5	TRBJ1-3	ASTERGDSPLY
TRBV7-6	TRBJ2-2	ASSLGSGELF
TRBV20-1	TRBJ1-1	SATAGGPAF
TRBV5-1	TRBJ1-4	ASKPSGTGDEKLF
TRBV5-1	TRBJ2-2	ASSWTGTGQTGELF
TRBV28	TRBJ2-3	ASSSDRTTQY
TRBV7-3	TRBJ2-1	ASSRSGSMNEQF
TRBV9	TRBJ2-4	ASSVGWGPLNIQY
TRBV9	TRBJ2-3	ASSAHGQITDTQY
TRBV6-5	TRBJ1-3	ASSYDGDSGNTIY
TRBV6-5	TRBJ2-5	ASSRDKETQY
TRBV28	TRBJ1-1	ASSDRGEEAF
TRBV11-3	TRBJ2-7	ASSTGTEYEQY
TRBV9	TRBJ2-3	ASSVGPGGLTDTQY
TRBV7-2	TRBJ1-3	ALMSGNTIY
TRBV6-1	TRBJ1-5	ASILTGSSNQPQH
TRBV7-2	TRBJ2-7	ASSFTSGTYEQY
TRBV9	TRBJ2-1	ASSPRDREQGRVRNEQF
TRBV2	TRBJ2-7	ASSAGTGLSYEQY
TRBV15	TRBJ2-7	ATSRDMSGSTYEQY
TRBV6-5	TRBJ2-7	ASSGGTSEQY
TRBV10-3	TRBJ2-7	AISPTGSSYEQY
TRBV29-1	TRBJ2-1	SVGPPESGGYPSSYNEQF
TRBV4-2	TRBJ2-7	ASSQGLREFHEQY
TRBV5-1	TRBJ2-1	ASSPGVAGHNEQF
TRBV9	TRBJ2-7	ASSGQTYEQY
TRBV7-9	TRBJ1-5	ASSRGQSNQPQH
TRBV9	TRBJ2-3	ASSVEPGQGTDTQY
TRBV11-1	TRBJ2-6	ASSLRSSGAGANVLT
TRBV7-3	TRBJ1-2	ASSFGVGTSFRDGYT
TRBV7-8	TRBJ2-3	ASSARRATDTQY
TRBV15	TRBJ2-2	ATSRREGGRSTGELF
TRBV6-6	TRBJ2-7	ASRLPKAGGPYEQY
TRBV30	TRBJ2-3	AWSPGGTDTQY
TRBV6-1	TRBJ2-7	ASTLKRDRVLEQY
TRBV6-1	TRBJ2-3	ASSEQGAITDTQY
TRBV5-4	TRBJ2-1	ASSPLRGQSDNEQF
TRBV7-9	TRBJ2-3	ASSWDRISTDTQY
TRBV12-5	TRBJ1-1	ASGLVGGLSNTEAF
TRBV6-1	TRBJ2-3	ASSEIPGGLPSTDTQY